Sequencing of this T cell receptor beta chain was carried out in a study of T cells in Graves' hyperthyroidism and ophthalmopathy (dated 2019 in TCRdb). Context from the whole study: Peripheral blood samples were taken at the time of initial diagnosis, prior to any treatment. After sampling, hyperthyroidism patients received methimazole starting at 30 mg daily, and ophthalmopathy patients received high-dose intravenous methylprednisolone. The 100 discovery patients were randomly divided into training and test sets at a 7:3 ratio. In more than 5 Graves' hyperthyroidism patients, the study also compared T-cell repertoires from thyroid tissue with T-cell repertoires from blood. A discovery cohort of about 96 patients, approximately 44 with Graves' ophthalmopathy and under 60 with stable Graves' hyperthyroidism, was used to find distinguishing TCR V-J signatures. An independent validation cohort of fewer than 20 hyperthyroidism patients and approximately 16 patients who later progressed to ophthalmopathy tested prospective prediction of ophthalmopathy. According to the paper, TCR Vbeta CDR3 sequencing was carried out on about 140 peripheral blood samples, which came from 40 to 45 ophthalmopathy, around 75 hyperthyroidism and roughly 17 progressor patients. Overall results and qualifications from the work: A model built on a 13 V-J signature distinguished ophthalmopathy from stable hyperthyroidism, reaching roughly 88% sensitivity and 81.08% specificity in cross-validation and 80%/75% in testing. During validation, the model predicted progression to ophthalmopathy a median of about 6.3 months ahead of onset, with approximately 70% sensitivity and around 73% specificity. Most expanded thyroid clonotypes (frequency above 0.001) were also detected in blood, a finding suggesting that blood repertoires may reflect thyroid immune responses. No statistical method was used to set the sample size in advance, and investigators knew the group allocation.

A few counts support this clonotype. Its specific antigen is unknown. No base quality information exists; no much larger clone differs at one position. CDR1 and CDR2 (MNHEY, SVGAGI) derive from the germline V gene. CDR3 length: 17 amino acids, cysteine to phenylalanine. The retained sequence is limited to the CDR3, 51 bases, with the frame set at the first base. Unmatched junction bases come to 14, with V trimmed by 5 bases and J by 4 bases. Amplification of TCR beta CDR3 regions was carried out from RNA transcripts. The first round of RT-PCR for the TCR CDR3 was performed with the HTBI primer set and the Qiagen OneStep RT-PCR kit. A second multiplex PCR round built the libraries, followed by size selection and purification. Paired-end sequencing of the libraries was performed with 100 bp reads on an Illumina HiSeq2000. The authors' pipeline ran thus. SOAPnuke was used to process the raw data, removing reads that contained adapters or uncalled bases, had a mean Phred below 15, or lacked an exact match to the constant primer or identifier. High-quality paired reads were merged with COPE v1.2.5, and unique nucleotide sequences were defined as clonotypes. MiTCR v1.1 was used to align the clonotypes against IMGT TRBV, TRBD and TRBJ reference segments. The analysis was restricted to V-J combinations with a frequency above 0.0001, which together covered around 99% of the repertoires. The TCS score was defined as the ratio of F50 (clonal expansion) to E x V (chaos), calculated using BLOSUM62-based TCRdist between CDR3 peptides within each V-J. Welch's t-statistics and random forest reduced fewer than 600 V-J features to 13, which were used in a naive Bayes classifier (R e1071). The Morisita-Horn index was used to measure how similar the thyroid and blood repertoires were. TCRdb trimmed the raw reads at Q25, called clones with MiXCR and kept productive beta chains. Rows matching on CDR3 protein sequence are summarized as one entry with the most common DNA and genes. The V and J calls here are based on TCRdb, not the publication. For this sample there are over 700,000 distinct CDR3 sequences; about 35% appear just once. Around 30% of the sample comes from the top ten.

Graves' hyperthyroidism was defined as stable when no progression to ophthalmopathy occurred over 18 months of follow-up. Hyperthyroidism patients were aged 18 to 65 years and newly diagnosed, with disease duration of less than 2 months. Any patient with an uncontrolled infection, another autoimmune disease, pregnancy or lactation was excluded. Diagnoses were established on the basis of clinical symptoms, serum thyroxine and TRAb, thyroid ultrasound, and orbital computed tomography. PBMCs were isolated from about 9.1 ml of fresh peripheral blood by Ficoll-Paque density gradient centrifugation. Total RNA was extracted with Trizol reagent, and quality was checked on an Agilent 2100 Bioanalyzer.

The receptor was derived from a middle-aged woman with Graves' hyperthyroidism. The material sequenced was blood. The chain uses TRBV6-5 and TRBJ1-3; 7 central nucleotides agree with TRBD1. The CDR3 sequence is CASSELVGGGSGNTIYF. In nucleotides, the sequence is TGTGCCAGCAGTGAATTGGTAGGGGGCGGTTCAGGAAACACCATATATTTT.